What follows is one TCR beta chain and its context. Its antigen is not yet known. An end of the junction differs from the germline gene, which may be a read error. This sample is drawn from a study of identical twins listed by TCRdb under 2016. Study-level background: TCR alpha and beta repertoires from monozygotic twins, unrelated adults of various ages and cord blood were deep-sequenced to test whether fetal clonotypes persist. To rule out contamination, the twin experiments were replicated at different times with different library preparation protocols. Overall study outcomes, separate from this receptor: The excess sharing between twins in beta out-of-frame sequences was weaker because fewer shared sequences reduced the signal-to-noise ratio. In monozygotic twins, recombination models systematically underestimated out-of-frame TCR alpha sharing, but the models matched the sharing seen between unrelated individuals. Zero-insertion analyses could be partly confounded by invariant T cells such as MAIT and iNKT, although diverse VJ usage argued against such confounding for most clonotypes. Because the same donors could not be followed over many years, the conclusions depended on cross-sectional statistical analysis. Abundant cord blood beta clonotypes carried fewer insertions; young adult naive repertoires showed a weaker similar trend, while memory repertoires showed none. Out-of-frame TCR alpha sequences shared between twins showed an excess of low generation-probability sequences compared with coincidental sharing between unrelated individuals.

Library preparation employed 5' RACE. These reads were obtained on an Illumina HiSeq 2000. A universal primer binding site was introduced by template switching, and a unique molecular identifier was present in the final cDNA, enabling accurate counting of TCR cDNA molecules. Specific primers in the conserved constant-segment region were used to synthesize first-strand cDNA for the TCR alpha and beta chains. To control for contamination, every cDNA library carried two barcodes: a SMART-Mk sample barcode plus Illumina barcodes. Two successive PCR steps introduced TruSeq adapter sequences along with Illumina sample barcodes. Sequencing of the TCR alpha and beta cDNA libraries was done on the Illumina HiSeq platform using custom primers. Turning to the authors' computational methods: Unique molecular identifiers were extracted from raw reads with MiGEC, and CDR3 positions were determined with MiXCR. For each individual, recombination models were inferred using an EM algorithm with the repgenHMM and IGoR tools. Shared clonotypes were analyzed with the tcR package in R, and sharing was normalized by the product of cloneset sizes. To study raw recombination without the effects of thymic and clonal selection, out-of-frame nonproductive sequences were analyzed. In-frame beta chains were kept once TCRdb had trimmed the public reads at Q25 with fastp and called clones with MiXCR. Each entry is one CDR3 protein sequence, shown with its most common DNA and genes. These V and J calls originate from TCRdb's pipeline instead of the authors' own analysis. In all, the sample holds 1.5 million to 2 million distinct CDR3 sequences, and about 32% of those were seen once. Clones ranked in the top ten supply approximately 0.29% of the sample.

The CDR3, from cysteine to phenylalanine, totals 15 residues. The only DNA kept is the CDR3, 45 bases in frame from the first base. CDR1 and CDR2, per the germline V gene, are MNHEY and SVGAGI. All donors were healthy Caucasians. The rearranged chain carries TRBV6-5 and TRBJ1-4; 7 of the junction bases match TRBD1. The sequencing input was cord blood. This receptor was obtained from a newborn girl in good health. The CDR3 here reads CASSYRDSLREELFF. The sequenced DNA is TGTGCCAGCAGTTACCGGGACAGCCTTCGTGAAGAACTGTTTTTT.